This T cell receptor beta chain was captured in a study of a mutant IDH1 vaccine in newly diagnosed glioma. CDR1 and CDR2 (germline): SGHNT, YYREEE (reference sequence). Trimming cost V 0 bases and J 1 base, with 8 bases left between them. CDR3 length: 14 residues. A word on this clone: Its antigen is unknown.

Time point noted: week 11, during vaccination. Every vaccine dose comprised 300 ug of mutant IDH1 20-mer peptide plus topical imiquimod. Data came from immunoSEQ multiplex PCR; TCRdb stores just in-frame clones and leaves some out. The sample includes around 41,000 clones, roughly 84% of them seen just once. The source of this sequence is a man aged 35 to 55 with glioma. The chain uses TRBV5-4 and TRBJ2-7, with no clear D. The material sequenced was PBMCs, taken from a glioma patient whose treatment included an IDH1 peptide vaccine. The CDR3 protein is CASSLAASSYEQYF. Here the CDR3 DNA reads TGTGCCAGCAGCTTGGCCGCCAGTTCCTACGAGCAGTACTTC.